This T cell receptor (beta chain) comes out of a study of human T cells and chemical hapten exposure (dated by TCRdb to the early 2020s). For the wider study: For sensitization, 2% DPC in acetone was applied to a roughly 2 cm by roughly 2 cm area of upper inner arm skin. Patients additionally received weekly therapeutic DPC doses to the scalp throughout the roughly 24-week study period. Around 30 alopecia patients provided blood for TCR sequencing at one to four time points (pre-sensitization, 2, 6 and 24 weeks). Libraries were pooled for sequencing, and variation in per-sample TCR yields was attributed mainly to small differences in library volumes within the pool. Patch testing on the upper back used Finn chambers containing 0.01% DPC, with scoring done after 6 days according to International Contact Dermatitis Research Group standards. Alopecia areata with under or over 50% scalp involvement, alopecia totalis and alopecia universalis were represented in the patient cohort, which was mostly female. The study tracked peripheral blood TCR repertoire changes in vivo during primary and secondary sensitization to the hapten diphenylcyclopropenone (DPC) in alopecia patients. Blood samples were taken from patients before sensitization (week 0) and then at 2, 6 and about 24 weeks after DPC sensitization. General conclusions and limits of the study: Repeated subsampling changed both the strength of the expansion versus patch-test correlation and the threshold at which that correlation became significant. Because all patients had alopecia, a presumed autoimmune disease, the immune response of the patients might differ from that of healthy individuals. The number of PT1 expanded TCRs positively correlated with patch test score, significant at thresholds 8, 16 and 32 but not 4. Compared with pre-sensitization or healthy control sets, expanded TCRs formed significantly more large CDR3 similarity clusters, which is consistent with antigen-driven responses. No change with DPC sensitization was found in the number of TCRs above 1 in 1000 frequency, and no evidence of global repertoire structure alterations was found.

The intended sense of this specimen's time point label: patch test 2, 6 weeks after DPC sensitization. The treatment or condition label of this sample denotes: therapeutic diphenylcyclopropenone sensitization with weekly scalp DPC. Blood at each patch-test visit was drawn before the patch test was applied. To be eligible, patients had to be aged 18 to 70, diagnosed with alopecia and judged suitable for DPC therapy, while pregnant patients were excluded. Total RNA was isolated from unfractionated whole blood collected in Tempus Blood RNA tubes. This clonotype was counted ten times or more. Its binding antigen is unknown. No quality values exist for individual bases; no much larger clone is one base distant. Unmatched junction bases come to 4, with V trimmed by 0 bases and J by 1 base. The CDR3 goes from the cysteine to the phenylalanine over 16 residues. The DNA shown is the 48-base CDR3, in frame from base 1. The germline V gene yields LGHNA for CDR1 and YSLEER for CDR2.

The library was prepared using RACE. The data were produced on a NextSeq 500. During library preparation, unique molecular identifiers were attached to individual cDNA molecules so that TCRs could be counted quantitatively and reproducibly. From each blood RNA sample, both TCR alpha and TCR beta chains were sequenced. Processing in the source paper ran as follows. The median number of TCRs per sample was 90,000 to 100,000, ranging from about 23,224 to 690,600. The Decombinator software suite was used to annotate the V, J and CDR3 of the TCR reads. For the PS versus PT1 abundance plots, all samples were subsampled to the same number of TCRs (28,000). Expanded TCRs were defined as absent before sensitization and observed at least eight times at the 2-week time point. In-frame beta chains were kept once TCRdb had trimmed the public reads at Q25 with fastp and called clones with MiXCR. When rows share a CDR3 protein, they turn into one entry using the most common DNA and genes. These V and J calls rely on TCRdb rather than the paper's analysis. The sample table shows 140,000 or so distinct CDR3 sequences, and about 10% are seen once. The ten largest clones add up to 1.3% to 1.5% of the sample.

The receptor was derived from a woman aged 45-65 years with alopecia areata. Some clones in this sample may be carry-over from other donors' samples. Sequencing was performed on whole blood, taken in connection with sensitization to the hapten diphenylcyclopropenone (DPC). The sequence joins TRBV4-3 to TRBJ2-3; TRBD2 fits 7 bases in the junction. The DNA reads TGCGCCAGCAGCCAAGATAGGCTAGCGGGCACAGATACGCAGTATTTT. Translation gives CASSQDRLAGTDTQYF.